These 20 T cell receptor beta chains were all obtained from the same sample, sequenced in a study of cytomegalovirus exposure and HLA in healthy donors. Amplification used 60 Vbeta primers and 13 Jbeta primers. Clones were read by immunoSEQ multiplex PCR, and TCRdb kept only the in-frame ones, dropping some. The profile covers some 140,000 clones, with 73% appearing a single time and 1% to 1.5% taken by the ten largest. Sample: PBMCs. The receptors shown here come from a woman in her thirties or forties in good health and CMV-seronegative.

The chain joins TRBV10-3 to TRBJ1-1; 7 bases fit TRBD1. Germline CDR1 ENHRY, CDR2 SYGVKD. The CDR3 sequence is 12 residues long. The CDR3 DNA reads TGTGCAACAGGGGAGAAGAACACTGAAGCTTTCTTT. It codes for CATGEKNTEAFF.

This clone appeared a single time. V is TRBV9 and J is TRBJ2-7; 7 nucleotides line up with TRBD2. The trim removed 0 bases at V and 6 bases at J, leaving 6 bases unmatched. This CDR3 has 14 amino acids. The germline CDR1 and CDR2 sequences are SGDLS and YYNGEE. CDR3 nucleotide sequence: TGTGCCAGCAGCGTAGAATCCGGGGAGGGCGAGCAGTACTTC. This codes for CASSVESGEGEQYF.

The chain recombines TRBV4-2 with TRBJ2-7; 9 bases fit TRBD2. CDR1 is LGHNA and CDR2 is YNFKEQ in the germline V gene. The CDR3 contains 16 residues. J lost 4 bases, V lost 4 bases, and 11 bases had no gene match. The CDR3 coding sequence is TGTGCCAGCAGCCCAGGGATGGAGCGGGGGGTTTACGAGCAGTACTTC. This codes for CASSPGMERGVYEQYF.

This clone was counted between two and nine times. The chain has TRBV5-1 and TRBJ1-1; 8 bases match TRBD1. Germline CDR1 reads SGHRS; CDR2 reads YFSETQ. This CDR3 contains 17 residues. Germline trimming cut 0 bases from V and 2 bases from J; bases unmatched to any gene: 9. CDR3 nucleotides: TGCGCCAGCAGCTTGGCAAGCTTAGGACAGGGAAACACTGAAGCTTTCTTT. Residues: CASSLASLGQGNTEAFF.

V and J are TRBV4-1 and TRBJ1-2; D ambiguous. Looked up from germline, CDR1 is MGHRA and CDR2 is YSYEKL. V was clipped by 1 base and J by 7 bases, with 13 bases between them. This CDR3 has 14 residues. The CDR3 loop is CASSQVSGDTGYTF. The CDR3 coding sequence is TGCGCCAGCAGCCAAGTGTCAGGTGATACTGGCTACACCTTC.

The chain couples TRBV27 to TRBJ1-5, with 10 positions matching TRBD1. This CDR3 spans 15 amino acids. V lost 6 bases and J lost 5; bases outside the gene matches: 7. Looked up from germline, CDR1 is MNHEY and CDR2 is SMNVEV (reference sequence). The CDR3 sequence is CASSSDRGRDQPQHF. In DNA form, the CDR3 reads TGTGCCAGCAGCTCTGACAGGGGGCGCGATCAGCCCCAGCATTTT.

The V call is TRBV11-2, the J call TRBJ1-4; D perhaps matches TRBD1 (5 bases). This CDR3 spans 14 amino acids. Germline CDR1 and CDR2: SGHAT and FQNNGV. V was pared by 6 bases and J by 5 bases, with 13 bases between. CDR3 residues: CASSKTERNEKLFF. The CDR3 region has the DNA TGTGCCAGCAGTAAGACAGAGCGAAATGAAAAACTGTTTTTT.

This rearrangement joins TRBV2 to TRBJ2-1, with 9 bases identical to TRBD1. This CDR3 region has 16 residues. The junction had 7 bases not matched to a gene; V was cut back by 3 bases and J by 4 bases. Per the germline V gene, CDR1 is SNHLY and CDR2 is FYNNEI. The CDR3 DNA reads TGTGCCAGCAGTGAGGGGGGGACAGGGTTGTACAATGAGCAGTTCTTC. Protein product: CASSEGGTGLYNEQFF.

The genes are TRBV4-1 and TRBJ2-1; weak D call: TRBD2 (6 bases). The CDR3 sequence is 18 residues long. The V and J ends lost 1 base and 9 bases respectively, with 25 bases between them. Per the germline V gene, CDR1 is MGHRA and CDR2 is YSYEKL. The CDR3 reads CASSQGGVGGALGVEQFF. CDR3 nucleotide sequence: TGCGCCAGCAGCCAAGGGGGGGTAGGAGGGGCCCTCGGGGTTGAGCAGTTCTTC.

The chain has TRBV29-1 and TRBJ1-2, with D possibly being TRBD1 (6 bases). Trimming took 4 bases from V and 4 from J, leaving 13 bases between them. Germline V gene lookup returns CDR1 SQVTM and CDR2 ANQGSEA. CDR3 size: 13 residues. In nucleotides, the CDR3 is TGCAGCGTTGGGGAGACAGGCGCCTATGGCTACACCTTC. Its translation is CSVGETGAYGYTF. Full variable domain (rest looked up from reference TRBV29-1 and TRBJ1-2): SAVISQKPSRDICQRGTSLTIQCQVDSQVTMMFWYRQQPGQSLTLIATANQGSEATYESGFVIDKFPISRPNLTFSTLTVSNMSPEDSSIYLCSVGETGAYGYTFGSGTRLTVV.

This clone was observed a few times. The chain carries TRBV2 and TRBJ1-1; D may be TRBD1 (5 bases). The CDR3 consists of 10 residues. The germline gives CDR1 SNHLY, CDR2 FYNNEI. The CDR3 coding sequence is TGTGCGGCGGGGGACACTGAAGCTTTCTTT. Protein product: CAAGDTEAFF.

The chain has TRBV10-3 and TRBJ2-6; D uncertain. This CDR3 has 13 residues. Looked up from germline, CDR1 is ENHRY and CDR2 is SYGVKD. Trimming removed 7 bases from V and 1 base from J, with 5 bases in between. The chain's CDR3 is CAITGSGANVLTF. The CDR3 DNA sequence: TGTGCCATCACAGGATCTGGGGCCAACGTCCTGACTTTC.

This clone was observed a handful of times. This chain joins TRBV6-5 and TRBJ1-5; D may be TRBD1 (5 bases). The CDR3 is made up of 12 amino acids. CDR1 and CDR2 (germline): MNHEY, SVGAGI. Trimming removed 7 bases from V and 4 bases from J, with 8 bases in between. As DNA, the CDR3 is TGTGCCAGCAACAACAGGAATCAGCCCCAGCATTTT. Translated, it gives CASNNRNQPQHF.

The chain's CDR3 is CASSRSHTGMGEKLFF. In DNA form, the CDR3 reads TGTGCCAGCAGCCGATCTCACACAGGGATGGGTGAAAAACTGTTTTTT. The chain employs TRBV4-2 and TRBJ1-4; a possible D gene is TRBD1 (6 bases). The V end was cut by 4 bases, the J end by 7 bases, with 19 bases between. The germline gives CDR1 LGHNA, CDR2 YNFKEQ. The CDR3 runs to 16 residues.

This chain uses TRBV18 with TRBJ2-1; 9 bases match TRBD2. The V and J ends lost 2 bases and 8 bases, in that order; junction bases with no gene match: 4. CDR1 and CDR2 (germline): KGHSH, LQKENI. The CDR3 covers 14 residues. The CDR3: CASSPRTSAYEQFF. CDR3 DNA sequence: TGTGCCAGCTCACCAAGGACTAGCGCTTATGAGCAGTTCTTC.

J is TRBJ2-7 and V is TRBV7-9, with 10 bases matching TRBD1. With V trimmed by 5 bases and J by 1 base, 5 bases remained unmatched. Germline CDR1 and CDR2: SEHNR and FQNEAQ (reference sequence). This CDR3 comprises 15 residues. CDR3 protein: CASSRDRGRSYEQYF. CDR3 DNA sequence: TGTGCCAGCAGCCGGGACAGGGGCAGGTCCTACGAGCAGTACTTC.

The chain recombines TRBV9 with TRBJ2-2; the D gene is possibly TRBD1 (5 bases). V was shortened by 0 bases and J by 7 bases, with 13 bases between the two germline ends. Germline values: CDR1 SGDLS, CDR2 YYNGEE. The length of the CDR3 is 15 residues. CDR3 nucleotide sequence: TGTGCCAGCAGCGTAGTGAGCAGGGCTGGCGGGGAGCTGTTTTTT. Protein product: CASSVVSRAGGELFF.

The rearrangement uses TRBV5-1 and TRBJ2-7, with D possibly being TRBD1 (5 bases). The V end was cut by 4 bases, the J end by 5 bases, with 16 bases between. There are 14 residues in the CDR3. Germline values: CDR1 SGHRS, CDR2 YFSETQ. The CDR3, as DNA: TGCGCCAGCAGCGTAACGGCAGGGTCCGACGAGCAGTACGTC. This codes for CASSVTAGSDEQYV.

The chain recombines TRBV2 with TRBJ1-4; 8 nucleotides agree with TRBD1. J lost 3 bases, V lost 7 bases, and 7 bases had no gene match. Germline V gives CDR1 SNHLY, CDR2 FYNNEI. This CDR3 is 15 amino acids long. The CDR3 sequence is CASITGGLANEKLFF. In DNA form, the CDR3 reads TGTGCCAGCATAACAGGGGGGTTAGCTAATGAAAAACTGTTTTTT.

V usage is TRBV28 and J usage is TRBJ2-1; TRBD2 agrees at 10 bases. There are 14 residues in the CDR3. The ends lost 8 bases at V and 4 bases at J; junction bases unmatched: 5. Germline CDR1 MDHEN, CDR2 SYDVKM. CDR3 sequence (DNA): TGTGCCAGCCGGAGCGGGGGGGGATACAATGAGCAGTTCTTC. It encodes CASRSGGGYNEQFF.